These 8 T cell receptor beta chains share one sample of origin, sequenced in a study of blood T cell repertoires in COVID-19. Measured with immunoSEQ multiplex PCR; TCRdb has only the in-frame clones, and not every one. The data contain approximately 140,000 clones, over 65% of them seen just once; the ten biggest clones take up roughly 2%. Sequencing used peripheral blood. Receptor source: a man in his 70s with acute or convalescent COVID-19.

The V and J genes are TRBV11-2 and TRBJ2-3; possible D gene TRBD2, 5 bases. This CDR3 is built from 15 residues. V was trimmed by 1 base and J by 1 base, leaving 9 bases between them. Germline V lookup: CDR1 SGHAT, CDR2 FQNNGV. This CDR3 is CASSLALEGTDTQYF. The CDR3 DNA reads TGTGCCAGCAGCTTAGCACTAGAAGGCACAGATACGCAGTATTTT.

The chain joins TRBV19 to TRBJ1-4; possible D gene TRBD1, 6 bases. Trimming left V 6 bases short and J 4 bases short, with 9 bases between. Germline CDR1 LNHDA, CDR2 SQIVND (reference sequence). CDR3 length equals 13 residues. The CDR3 is CASRRDNNEKLFF. The DNA of the CDR3 is TGTGCCAGTAGAAGGGACAATAATGAAAAACTGTTTTTT. The whole variable domain, remainder taken from reference TRBV19 and TRBJ1-4, is DGGITQSPKYLFRKEGQNVTLSCEQNLNHDAMYWYRQDPGQGLRLIYYSQIVNDFQKGDIAEGYSVSREKKESFPLTVTSAQKNPTAFYLCASRRDNNEKLFFGSGTQLSVL.

This chain connects TRBV9 to TRBJ1-2; 9 bases are a match to TRBD1. With 2 bases clipped from V and 1 base from J, the junction kept 6 bases outside the gene matches. The CDR3 covers 16 residues. Germline V gene lookup returns CDR1 SGDLS and CDR2 YYNGEE. The DNA for the CDR3 is TGTGCCAGCAGCGTGACCGGGACAGGGATTAACTATGGCTACACCTTC. Translation: CASSVTGTGINYGYTF.

The V and J genes are TRBV19 and TRBJ1-5; a weak D match, TRBD1 (5 bases). Germline loops: CDR1 LNHDA, CDR2 SQIVND (reference sequence). The CDR3 totals 15 residues. Trimming cost V 3 bases and J 5 bases, with 14 bases left between them. The CDR3 loop is CASSIQGINDQPQHF. The CDR3 coding sequence is TGTGCCAGTAGTATTCAGGGAATCAATGATCAGCCCCAGCATTTT.

V usage is TRBV12-3 or TRBV12-4 and J usage is TRBJ1-5; D is perhaps TRBD1 (6 bases). V lost 6 bases to trimming and J lost 12 bases, with 18 bases between them. The CDR3 runs to 13 residues. DNA for the CDR3: TGTGCCAGCAGGTTGGGACCTGAGGGGGTCCAGCATTTT. This gives the protein CASRLGPEGVQHF.

This clone showed up just once. V gene TRBV5-5 combines with J gene TRBJ1-1, with D possibly being TRBD1 (5 bases). Germline V gene lookup returns CDR1 SGHKS and CDR2 YYEKEE (reference sequence). CDR3 length equals 13 residues. V gave up 1 base and J gave up 7 bases, with 11 bases separating them. The CDR3: CASSLLGEGEAFF. The CDR3 DNA sequence: TGTGCCAGCAGCTTGTTGGGGGAGGGTGAAGCTTTCTTT.

This sequence joins TRBV28 and TRBJ2-3; 8 bases line up with TRBD2. V trimming: 8 bases; J trimming: 2 bases; junction bases outside the gene matches: 6. There are 14 residues in the CDR3. CDR1 and CDR2 from the germline V gene are MDHEN and SYDVKM. CDR3 in amino acids: CASPPAGATDTQYF. Here the CDR3 DNA reads TGTGCCAGCCCCCCAGCGGGGGCCACAGATACGCAGTATTTT. Together with reference TRBV28 and TRBJ2-3, the CDR3 gives the full variable domain: DVKVTQSSRYLVKRTGEKVFLECVQDMDHENMFWYRQDPGLGLRLIYFSYDVKMKEKGDIPEGYSVSREKKERFSLILESASTNQTSMYLCASPPAGATDTQYFGPGTRLTVL.

The chain joins TRBV6-1 to TRBJ2-3, with TRBD1 matching 8 bases. The CDR3 runs to 16 residues. Germline CDR1 and CDR2: MNHNS and SASEGT. V shed 2 bases and J 6 bases; nucleotides not matched to a gene: 10. This CDR3 reads CASSESWTGPSDTQYF. In DNA, the CDR3 is TGTGCCAGCAGTGAAAGTTGGACAGGGCCTTCGGATACGCAGTATTTT.